The 27 T cell receptor beta chains given below trace back to one sample, sequenced in a study of beta chain features in type 1 diabetes. Sequenced material consisted of expressed TCRB transcripts (all of the isolated RNA was reverse transcribed). Measured with immunoSEQ multiplex PCR; TCRdb has only the in-frame clones, and not every one. The table lists 140,000 to 150,000 clones, over 9.5% of them singletons. Sequenced input: naive CD4+ T cells from blood. The source of these receptors is a young man in good health.

This clone was observed a few times. This sequence joins TRBV9 and TRBJ2-3; D may be TRBD2 (7 bases). Trimming took 0 bases from V and 0 from J, leaving 11 bases between them. The CDR3 contains 16 residues. The germline V gene has CDR1 SGDLS and CDR2 YYNGEE. The CDR3 reads CASSVVAGASTDTQYF. In DNA, the CDR3 is TGTGCCAGCAGCGTAGTGGCGGGGGCTAGCACAGATACGCAGTATTTT.

The rearrangement links TRBV29-1 to TRBJ1-1, with D hard to call. The CDR3 runs to 14 residues. Germline V lookup: CDR1 SQVTM, CDR2 ANQGSEA. The V gene lost 2 bases and the J gene lost 0 bases, with 10 bases spanning the gap. Written as DNA, the CDR3 is TGCAGCGTTGAATCTGGACTCATGAACACTGAAGCTTTCTTT. It encodes CSVESGLMNTEAFF.

This clone turned up a few times. This chain connects TRBV19 to TRBJ2-5, with 9 bases that match TRBD2. Germline CDR1 reads LNHDA; CDR2 reads SQIVND (reference sequence). Unmatched junction bases numbered 4, after V lost 3 bases and J lost 2 bases. CDR3 length equals 15 residues. CDR3 bases: TGTGCCAGTAGTATCGCGGGGGGGAGGCAAGAGACCCAGTACTTC. Protein product: CASSIAGGRQETQYF.

CDR3 amino acids: CASSQERTGTETQYF. DNA of the CDR3: TGCGCCAGCAGCCAAGAGAGGACAGGGACAGAGACCCAGTACTTC. The chain is built from TRBV4-1 and TRBJ2-5; TRBD1 matches at 8 bases. The CDR3 is 15 residues long. Germline-derived CDR1 and CDR2 are MGHRA and YSYEKL. Trimming cost V 0 bases and J 4 bases; bases outside gene matches: 4.

As DNA, the CDR3 is TGCGCCAGCAGCTTGGCTAGCGGGGGGACGAATGAGCAGTTCTTC. It codes for CASSLASGGTNEQFF. The rearrangement links TRBV5-1 to TRBJ2-1, with 11 positions matching TRBD2. The CDR3 length is 15 residues. The germline V gene encodes CDR1 SGHRS and CDR2 YFSETQ. Germline trimming cut 0 bases from V and 7 bases from J; bases unmatched to any gene: 3.

The rearrangement links TRBV6-1 to TRBJ2-2; D gene unclear. This CDR3 is built from 15 residues. V was clipped by 5 bases and J by 4 bases, with 14 bases between them. Germline V gives CDR1 MNHNS, CDR2 SASEGT. In nucleotides, the CDR3 is TGTGCCAGCAGTCGCATACTCCGGAGCACCGGGGAGCTGTTTTTT. Protein sequence: CASSRILRSTGELFF.

J is TRBJ2-2 and V is TRBV5-4; TRBD1 is a possible D gene (6 bases). Deletions cut 5 bases from V and 3 bases from J, with 11 bases between. Germline lookup yields CDR1 SGHNT and CDR2 YYREEE (reference sequence). The CDR3 loop spans 14 amino acids. CDR3 residues: CASSPDSYTGELFF. CDR3 sequence (DNA): TGTGCCAGCAGTCCGGACAGTTACACCGGGGAGCTGTTTTTT.

This clone was counted many times. The chain joins TRBV15 to TRBJ2-3; 9 bases agree with TRBD2. Germline CDR1 and CDR2: LNHNV and YYDKDF (reference sequence). This CDR3 has 14 residues. Trimming cost V 8 bases and J 4 bases; bases outside gene matches: 7. The CDR3 protein is CATVSGGLPDTQYF. The CDR3 DNA follows: TGTGCCACCGTTAGCGGGGGACTACCAGATACGCAGTATTTT.

This clone was seen a handful of times. The chain combines TRBV30 with TRBJ2-2; D not resolved. Germline V gene data show CDR1 as GTSNPN and CDR2 as SVGIG (reference sequence). Trimming removed 0 bases from V and 3 bases from J, with 11 bases in between. The CDR3 extends over 15 amino acids. The CDR3 DNA sequence: TGTGCCTGGAGTGTGCCGGGTATAGACACCGGGGAGCTGTTTTTT. Amino acids: CAWSVPGIDTGELFF.

The chain couples TRBV6-1 to TRBJ2-1; TRBD2 is a possible D gene (6 bases). The V end lost 9 bases, the J end lost 12 bases, and 9 bases lay between the germline ends. The CDR3 extends over 9 amino acids. Germline assignment: CDR1 MNHNS and CDR2 SASEGT. The CDR3 protein is CASGTWQFF. The CDR3 DNA is TGTGCCAGTGGGACTTGGCAGTTCTTC.

This clone was seen a few times. This CDR3 reads CASSLSVGELFF. CDR3 bases: TGTGCCAGCAGCTTGTCAGTCGGGGAGCTGTTTTTT. The rearrangement uses TRBV5-4 and TRBJ2-2; D gene ambiguous. V was clipped by 1 base and J by 7 bases, with 5 bases between them. CDR1 is SGHNT, CDR2 YYREEE, per germline (reference sequence). This CDR3 region has 12 residues.

This clone was seen only a few times. The chain uses TRBV5-6 and TRBJ2-7; tentatively, D is TRBD1 (6 bases). V dropped 3 bases and J dropped 6 bases, with 19 bases sitting between them. In germline, CDR1 is SGHDT, CDR2 YYEEEE. This CDR3 has 15 amino acids. CDR3 region: CASSSSEGGVPEQYF. The CDR3 nucleotides read TGTGCCAGCAGCTCCTCGGAAGGGGGAGTGCCCGAGCAGTACTTC. The complete variable domain, with remaining parts taken from reference TRBV5-6 and TRBJ2-7, reads DAGVTQSPTHLIKTRGQQVTLRCSPKSGHDTVSWYQQALGQGPQFIFQYYEEEERQRGNFPDRFSGHQFPNYSSELNVNALLLGDSALYLCASSSSEGGVPEQYFGPGTRLTVT.

This clone was observed a few times. The chain couples TRBV18 to TRBJ1-4; TRBD1 agrees at 9 bases. Germline lookup yields CDR1 KGHSH and CDR2 LQKENI. The CDR3 is 15 residues long. The V gene end was trimmed by 5 bases and the J gene end by 8 bases; junction bases not matched to a gene: 9. The CDR3 spells CASSFTGTGKEKLFF. The CDR3 bases are TGTGCCAGCTCATTTACCGGGACAGGGAAGGAAAAACTGTTTTTT.

J is TRBJ2-3 and V is TRBV5-5; D perhaps matches TRBD1 (6 bases). Germline V gives CDR1 SGHKS, CDR2 YYEKEE (reference sequence). CDR3 length: 16 amino acids. The V end was cut by 1 base, the J end by 0 bases, with 12 bases between. The CDR3 nucleotides read TGTGCCAGCAGCTTGCGCGAGGGGGAAAGCACAGATACGCAGTATTTT. Its protein is CASSLREGESTDTQYF.

The chain has TRBV4-3 and TRBJ2-3; TRBD2 might be the D (6 bases). Germline CDR1 and CDR2: LGHNA and YSLEER. Deletions cut 0 bases from V and 3 bases from J, with 13 bases between. The CDR3 is 16 residues long. For the CDR3, the DNA is TGCGCCAGCAGCCAAGATTCGGCGGGGTTAACAGATACGCAGTATTTT. As protein: CASSQDSAGLTDTQYF.

The rearrangement links TRBV4-3 to TRBJ2-4; tentative D call: TRBD1 (7 bases). This CDR3 spans 16 amino acids. Trimming took off 0 bases at V and 8 bases at J, with 17 bases between the two ends. CDR1 is LGHNA, CDR2 YSLEER, per germline. DNA for the CDR3: TGCGCCAGCAGCCAAGATCTGCAGGGGGGCATGGACATTCAGTACTTC. Its protein is CASSQDLQGGMDIQYF.

The chain is built from TRBV20-1 and TRBJ1-2; no definite D call. Trimming shortened V by 5 bases and J by 10 bases, and 11 bases separated the two germline ends. The CDR3 is 10 amino acids. The germline gives CDR1 DFQATT, CDR2 SNEGSKA (reference sequence). The CDR3 here is CSAPDFYYTF. The DNA for the CDR3 is TGCAGTGCTCCGGACTTTTACTACACCTTC.

This clone has only a few counts. This chain joins TRBV6-5 and TRBJ2-4; 8 positions match TRBD1. With V trimmed by 6 bases and J by 5 bases, 3 bases remained unmatched. Looked up from germline, CDR1 is MNHEY and CDR2 is SVGAGI. The CDR3 length is 13 residues. In nucleotides, the CDR3 is TGTGCCAGCAGGACAGGGGTCCAAAACATTCAGTACTTC. It is translated as CASRTGVQNIQYF.

Only a few counts were recorded for this clone. The chain recombines TRBV7-2 with TRBJ2-1; D gene uncertain. The CDR3 loop spans 15 amino acids. Germline V CDR1 and CDR2: SGHTA, FQGNSA. Deletions cut 1 base from V and 2 bases from J, with 9 bases between. CDR3 DNA: TGTGCCAGCAGCTTAGTGTCCGCGGCCTACAATGAGCAGTTCTTC. Translating gives CASSLVSAAYNEQFF. Looking up the rest from reference TRBV7-2 and TRBJ2-1 gives the full variable domain: GAGVSQSPSNKVTEKGKDVELRCDPISGHTALYWYRQSLGQGLEFLIYFQGNSAPDKSGLPSDRFSAERTGGSVSTLTIQRTQQEDSAVYLCASSLVSAAYNEQFFGPGTRLTVL.

The V gene is TRBV5-1, the J gene TRBJ1-6; tentative D call: TRBD1 (5 bases). The germline gives CDR1 SGHRS, CDR2 YFSETQ. This CDR3 has 14 amino acids. The ends were cut back, 0 bases at V and 10 bases at J, with 11 bases in the middle. CDR3: CASSLEQVPSPLHF. The CDR3 bases are TGCGCCAGCAGCTTGGAACAGGTACCCTCACCCCTCCACTTT.

The V call is TRBV7-9, the J call TRBJ1-3; D gene unclear. Germline CDR1 SEHNR, CDR2 FQNEAQ (reference sequence). CDR3 length equals 12 residues. Between the trimmed V and J ends, which lost 3 bases and 4 bases, there was a span of 4 bases. CDR3 bases: TGTGCCAGCAGCTTGGAGGGAAACACCATATATTTT. This gives the protein CASSLEGNTIYF.

This chain links TRBV18 with TRBJ2-7, with D hard to call. This CDR3 region has 15 residues. V was trimmed by 3 bases and J by 5 bases, leaving 17 bases between them. The germline V gene has CDR1 KGHSH and CDR2 LQKENI. The CDR3 protein is CASSPSTTGFHEQYF. The CDR3 DNA reads TGTGCCAGCTCACCTTCCACCACCGGGTTCCACGAGCAGTACTTC.

The sample holds a few counts of this clone. This sequence joins TRBV11-2 and TRBJ1-6; TRBD1 matches at 9 bases. Germline values: CDR1 SGHAT, CDR2 FQNNGV. This CDR3 has 16 amino acids. The V and J ends lost 5 bases and 0 bases, in that order; junction bases with no gene match: 2. CDR3 loop: CASSADRGSYNSPLHF. The DNA for the CDR3 is TGTGCCAGCAGCGCGGACAGGGGCTCCTATAATTCACCCCTCCACTTT.

A few counts support this clone. The rearrangement uses TRBV5-4 and TRBJ2-5, with 7 positions matching TRBD2. The CDR3 is made up of 16 amino acids. Germline CDR1 and CDR2: SGHNT and YYREEE (reference sequence). The ends lost 4 bases at V and 1 base at J; junction bases unmatched: 10. The CDR3 region has the DNA TGTGCCAGCAGCCGGCAGGGAGCGGGGAGCCAAGAGACCCAGTACTTC. Translation gives CASSRQGAGSQETQYF.

This clone has only a few counts. This same CDR3 is encoded by further DNA sequences in the sample. J is TRBJ2-7 and V is TRBV7-8, with 10 nucleotides matching TRBD1. Trimming took 2 bases from V and 2 from J; bases not matched to a gene: 3. This CDR3 has 15 residues. Germline V gene sequence: CDR1 SGHVS, CDR2 FQNEAQ. The CDR3 bases are TGTGCCAGCAGCTTATCCGGACAGGGGGCCTACGAGCAGTACTTC. Translating it yields CASSLSGQGAYEQYF.

In this sample, this clone turned up a few times. The CDR3 sequence: CASSPGLGAGALETQYF. The CDR3 region has the DNA TGCGCCAGCAGCCCGGGCCTCGGGGCAGGGGCATTGGAGACCCAGTACTTC. The V and J genes are TRBV4-1 and TRBJ2-5; perhaps TRBD1 as D (6 bases). This CDR3 comprises 17 residues. Trimming left V 4 bases short and J 5 bases short, with 23 bases between. Looked up from germline, CDR1 is MGHRA and CDR2 is YSYEKL.

J is TRBJ1-5 and V is TRBV19, with a tentative D call TRBD1 (5 bases). V lost 10 bases, J lost 11 bases, and 18 bases lay in between. Germline assignment: CDR1 LNHDA and CDR2 SQIVND (reference sequence). The CDR3 sequence is 12 residues long. The CDR3 sequence is CAKGARRMAQHF. CDR3 nucleotides: TGTGCCAAAGGGGCCCGCCGGATGGCCCAGCATTTT.